One and the same sample provided the 27 T cell receptor beta chains below, sequenced in a study of T-cell memory formation after mild COVID-19. TCRdb re-called the 5' RACE reads through MiXCR, storing one row per CDR3 protein. The sample includes more than 350,000 distinct CDR3 sequences, under 25% of them seen just once. The specimen was PBMCs or a T cell subset sorted from them (not recorded which). These receptors were obtained from an adult woman who had mild COVID-19 (a few samples of this study predate the infection). Cell type and time point are not known.

This sequence joins TRBV4-2 and TRBJ2-1, with D possibly matching TRBD2 (6 bases). Germline-derived CDR1 and CDR2 are LGHNA and YNFKEQ. The V end lost 3 bases, the J end lost 8 bases, and 14 bases lay between the germline ends. The CDR3 covers 14 residues. This CDR3 is CASSQEGASDEQFF. Written as DNA, the CDR3 is TGTGCCAGCAGCCAGGAAGGCGCTAGCGATGAGCAGTTCTTC.

The chain couples TRBV29-1 to TRBJ2-2; D may be TRBD2 (7 bases). V was clipped by 7 bases and J by 4 bases, with 16 bases between them. The CDR3 is 14 amino acids. Germline lookup yields CDR1 SQVTM and CDR2 ANQGSEA. CDR3 sequence: CSALEGGGTGELFF. The DNA for the CDR3 is TGCAGCGCCCTTGAGGGAGGGGGCACCGGGGAGCTGTTTTTT.

The V gene is TRBV21-1, the J gene TRBJ2-5; the DNA was not used to check the table's D call, TRBD2. TRBV21-1 is given as a pseudogene. The CDR3 extends over 18 amino acids. CDR3 coding DNA: TGTGCCAGCAGCAAAATGAAGTGGGCTAGCTCCTCCCAAGAGACCCAGTACTTC. It yields the protein CASSKMKWASSSQETQYF.

This chain links TRBV27 with TRBJ1-1, with 7 bases matching TRBD1. The trim removed 6 bases at V and 1 base at J, leaving 5 bases unmatched. Germline V gene lookup returns CDR1 MNHEY and CDR2 SMNVEV (reference sequence). This CDR3 is 14 amino acids long. The CDR3 is CASSYRGPNTEAFF. DNA of the CDR3: TGTGCCAGCAGCTACAGGGGACCGAACACTGAAGCTTTCTTT.

V is TRBV11-2 and J is TRBJ2-7; 8 positions agree with TRBD1. There are 17 residues in the CDR3. The V segment lost 2 bases and the J segment 0 bases; nucleotides outside the gene matches: 9. Per the germline V gene, CDR1 is SGHAT and CDR2 is FQNNGV. As DNA, the CDR3 is TGTGCCAGCAGCTTATCGGCGGGGACAGGAACCTCCTACGAGCAGTACTTC. Amino acids: CASSLSAGTGTSYEQYF. Looking up the rest from reference TRBV11-2 and TRBJ2-7 gives the full variable domain: EAGVAQSPRYKIIEKRQSVAFWCNPISGHATLYWYQQILGQGPKLLIQFQNNGVVDDSQLPKDRFSAERLKGVDSTLKIQPAKLEDSAVYLCASSLSAGTGTSYEQYFGPGTRLTVT.

The chain recombines TRBV7-9 with TRBJ2-7, with D perhaps TRBD2 (7 bases). Trimming cost V 0 bases and J 2 bases, with 14 bases left between them. This CDR3 contains 16 residues. The germline V gene has CDR1 SEHNR and CDR2 FQNEAQ (reference sequence). The CDR3 loop reads CASSLARGQLAYEQYF. The DNA for the CDR3 is TGTGCCAGCAGCTTAGCGCGGGGGCAGTTGGCCTACGAGCAGTACTTC.

This clonotype was seen many times. This rearrangement joins TRBV5-6 to TRBJ1-5; D unresolved. There are 14 residues in the CDR3. Trimming removed 4 bases from V and 4 bases from J, with 12 bases in between. Germline lookup yields CDR1 SGHDT and CDR2 YYEEEE. CDR3 amino acids: CASSHRGQNQPQHF. CDR3 in DNA: TGTGCCAGCAGCCATCGTGGCCAAAATCAGCCCCAGCATTTT.

The V and J genes are TRBV20-1 and TRBJ2-2; perhaps D is TRBD1 or TRBD2 (5 bases each). The CDR3 contains 17 residues. Per the germline V gene, CDR1 is DFQATT and CDR2 is SNEGSKA (reference sequence). V gave up 0 bases and J gave up 2 bases, with 16 bases separating them. DNA of the CDR3: TGCAGTGCTAGAGATCTCTCCAAGGGGAGCAACACCGGGGAGCTGTTTTTT. Translating it yields CSARDLSKGSNTGELFF.

In its sample, this clonotype was seen a few times. The chain combines TRBV4-1 with TRBJ1-4, with D unresolved. This CDR3 contains 13 residues. Germline V gives CDR1 MGHRA, CDR2 YSYEKL. Trimming removed 1 base from V and 8 bases from J, with 8 bases in between. CDR3 DNA sequence: TGCGCCAGCAGCCAAGCGCGGAGGGAAAAACTGTTTTTT. It is translated as CASSQARREKLFF.

This clonotype turned up a few times. The chain is built from TRBV5-1 and TRBJ2-1; 8 bases are a match to TRBD1. Germline loops: CDR1 SGHRS, CDR2 YFSETQ. V was clipped by 4 bases and J by 4 bases; unmatched bases: 7. The length of the CDR3 is 15 residues. The CDR3 is CASSARGQSYNEQFF. The CDR3 DNA is TGCGCCAGCAGCGCCAGGGGGCAGAGTTACAATGAGCAGTTCTTC.

In this sample, this clonotype turned up many times. The V gene is TRBV5-1, the J gene TRBJ1-1; D gene uncertain. CDR1 is SGHRS, CDR2 YFSETQ, per germline. V lost 0 bases, J lost 3 bases, and 12 bases lay in between. This CDR3 is built from 15 residues. CDR3 in DNA: TGCGCCAGCAGCTTGGACCAGGATTTAGACACTGAAGCTTTCTTT. Encoded protein: CASSLDQDLDTEAFF.

The sample holds a few counts of this clonotype. The rearrangement uses TRBV7-9 and TRBJ2-3, with 8 bases lining up with TRBD1. Germline V gene data show CDR1 as SEHNR and CDR2 as FQNEAQ (reference sequence). The CDR3 has 15 residues. Trimming removed 5 bases from V and 4 bases from J; junction bases left unmatched: 8. CDR3 amino acids: CASSATGGLPDTQYF. The CDR3 DNA reads TGTGCCAGCAGCGCAACAGGGGGTCTTCCAGATACGCAGTATTTT.

This chain uses TRBV12-3 or TRBV12-4 with TRBJ2-6, with TRBD2 matching 9 bases. The J segment lost 2 bases and the V segment lost 1 base, leaving 3 bases of the junction unmatched. The CDR3 contains 17 residues. The CDR3 bases are TGTGCCAGCAGTTTAGGGGTAGCGGGAGCTGGGGCCAACGTCCTGACTTTC. It yields the protein CASSLGVAGAGANVLTF.

This sequence joins TRBV25-1 and TRBJ2-3; 7 bases are a match to TRBD1. The V segment lost 7 bases and the J segment 10 bases; nucleotides outside the gene matches: 11. The CDR3 extends over 13 amino acids. CDR1 is MGHDK and CDR2 is SYGVNS in the germline V gene. CDR3 DNA: TGTGCCAGCACCCTCTCCGGGACAGTGGCGCAGTATTTT. This translates into CASTLSGTVAQYF.

This clonotype was picked up a small number of times. The chain is built from TRBV19 and TRBJ2-2; D ambiguous. The CDR3 covers 13 residues. The V end was cut by 5 bases, the J end by 6 bases, with 10 bases between. Germline V gives CDR1 LNHDA, CDR2 SQIVND (reference sequence). The CDR3 DNA follows: TGTGCCAGTAGTTCAGCATGGGCCGGGGAGCTGTTTTTT. Protein sequence: CASSSAWAGELFF.

This clonotype has at least ten counts. This chain uses TRBV3-1 with TRBJ2-2; 10 bases match TRBD2. J lost 0 bases, V lost 4 bases, and 5 bases had no gene match. This CDR3 region has 17 residues. CDR1 LGHDT and CDR2 YNNKEL come from the germline V gene (reference sequence). CDR3 bases: TGTGCCAGCAGCCGTACTAGCGGGGTTGCGAACACCGGGGAGCTGTTTTTT. Amino acids: CASSRTSGVANTGELFF.

The gene calls are TRBV12-3 or TRBV12-4 and TRBJ2-5; 7 nucleotides agree with TRBD2. This CDR3 spans 13 amino acids. Germline trimming cut 5 bases from V and 6 bases from J; bases unmatched to any gene: 6. The CDR3 is CASSNSGLQTQYF. The CDR3 nucleotides are TGTGCCAGCAGTAATAGCGGGTTGCAGACCCAGTACTTC.

V and J are TRBV3-1 and TRBJ1-2, with a tentative D call TRBD1 (5 bases). CDR1 and CDR2 from the germline V gene are LGHDT and YNNKEL (reference sequence). V lost 4 bases and J 6 bases, leaving 12 bases between the germline ends. The CDR3 runs to 13 residues. In DNA, the CDR3 is TGTGCCAGCAGCCGAGGAGGGGTGGATGGCTACACCTTC. Encoded protein: CASSRGGVDGYTF.

The table lists this clonotype with many counts. CDR3 sequence reads: CASSFGLAGAAKSSTDTQYF. In DNA form, the CDR3 reads TGTGCCAGCAGTTTCGGACTAGCGGGAGCGGCCAAATCTAGCACAGATACGCAGTATTTT. The V gene is TRBV7-9, the J gene TRBJ2-3; the match to TRBD2 covers 13 bases. Unmatched junction bases numbered 15, after V lost 6 bases and J lost 0 bases. The CDR3 has 20 amino acids. Germline V gives CDR1 SEHNR, CDR2 FQNEAQ (reference sequence).

This chain uses TRBV6-5 with TRBJ1-2; 10 nucleotides match TRBD1. The CDR3 is made up of 14 amino acids. The trim removed 5 bases at V and 8 bases at J, leaving 8 bases unmatched. Looked up from germline, CDR1 is MNHEY and CDR2 is SVGAGI. The CDR3 protein is CASSGQGVRKGYTF. As DNA, the CDR3 is TGTGCCAGCAGTGGACAGGGGGTGAGAAAAGGCTACACCTTC.

This clonotype was detected a few times. V and J are TRBV2 and TRBJ2-1; 8 nucleotides match TRBD2. The CDR3 contains 14 residues. Looked up from germline, CDR1 is SNHLY and CDR2 is FYNNEI. Trimming cost V 7 bases and J 4 bases; bases outside gene matches: 6. As DNA, the CDR3 is TGTGCCAGCACCGCGGGGGGAAGTTACAATGAGCAGTTCTTC. Protein sequence: CASTAGGSYNEQFF.

The chain is built from TRBV3-1 and TRBJ2-1; 12 positions agree with TRBD2. CDR1 LGHDT and CDR2 YNNKEL come from the germline V gene (reference sequence). CDR3 size: 15 residues. V lost 2 bases, J lost 6 bases, and 2 bases stayed unmatched. The CDR3 sequence is CASSQTLAGGNEQFF. The CDR3 DNA follows: TGTGCCAGCAGCCAAACACTAGCGGGAGGCAATGAGCAGTTCTTC.

This clonotype has just one count. The J gene is TRBJ2-1, the V gene TRBV9; D uncertain. Germline lookup yields CDR1 SGDLS and CDR2 YYNGEE. This CDR3 is built from 19 residues. V was pared by 3 bases and J by 6 bases, with 28 bases between. In DNA form, the CDR3 reads TGTGCCAGCAGCGATAGGATATCAGAGGAAAGACGTACAGTCAATGAGCAGTTCTTC. Translated: CASSDRISEERRTVNEQFF.

This clonotype was detected only a few times. The V and J genes are TRBV6-1 and TRBJ1-5; D is possibly TRBD1 (5 bases). Between the trimmed V and J ends, which lost 3 bases and 9 bases, there was a span of 12 bases. CDR1 and CDR2 (germline): MNHNS, SASEGT. CDR3 length equals 13 residues. CDR3 sequence: CASSEGPHRPQHF. The CDR3 nucleotides are TGTGCCAGCAGTGAGGGGCCTCATCGGCCCCAGCATTTT.

The rearrangement uses TRBV12-3 or TRBV12-4 and TRBJ1-2, with no clear D. Deletions cut 3 bases from V and 4 bases from J, with 6 bases between. The CDR3 spans 12 residues. The CDR3 sequence: CASSFDFYGYTF. The CDR3 region has the DNA TGTGCCAGCAGTTTCGACTTCTATGGCTACACCTTC.

The chain recombines TRBV7-9 with TRBJ2-2; the D is unclear. Trimming left V 2 bases short and J 1 base short, with 8 bases between. The CDR3 runs 15 residues. Germline V gene data show CDR1 as SEHNR and CDR2 as FQNEAQ (reference sequence). CDR3 residues: CASSLQDLNTGELFF. The CDR3 region has the DNA TGTGCCAGCAGCTTACAGGACCTGAACACCGGGGAGCTGTTTTTT.

This clonotype was observed at least ten times. V gene TRBV7-9 combines with J gene TRBJ1-1; possible D gene TRBD1, 6 bases. The CDR3 is 13 residues long. Germline V gives CDR1 SEHNR, CDR2 FQNEAQ (reference sequence). V was clipped by 3 bases and J by 4 bases, with 9 bases between them. The chain's CDR3 is CASSLEGGTEAFF. The CDR3 DNA reads TGTGCCAGCAGCTTGGAAGGGGGCACTGAAGCTTTCTTT.